The 19 T cell receptor beta chains below all came from one sample that was sequenced in a study of blood T cells in healthy people across ages. Through a sample-barcoded 5' primer and a J-beta primer mix, a second PCR was run for roughly 7 to 12 cycles. From the 5' RACE reads, TCRdb called clonotypes with MiXCR, one entry per CDR3 protein. The profile shows more than 1 million distinct CDR3 sequences, 40% to 55% of them singletons. Sample: blood. These receptors were collected from a woman in her sixties or seventies in good health.

J is TRBJ2-5 and V is TRBV5-6; D might be TRBD1 (6 bases). CDR3 size: 16 residues. Trimming took 0 bases from V and 1 from J, leaving 13 bases between them. The V gene's germline CDR1 is SGHDT and CDR2 YYEEEE. This chain's CDR3 is CASSLAGARSQETQYF. As DNA, the CDR3 is TGTGCCAGCAGCTTGGCAGGGGCCCGAAGCCAAGAGACCCAGTACTTC.

This clonotype appeared a few times. The junction departs from the called germline gene at one end, perhaps through a read error. The chain recombines TRBV10-3 with TRBJ2-7; D not resolved. From germline, CDR1 is ENHRY and CDR2 SYGVKD. There are 11 residues in the CDR3. CDR3 amino acids: CAISHSSEQYF. CDR3 sequence (DNA): TGTGCCATCAGTCACTCCTCCGAGCAGTACTTC.

This clonotype occurred a few times. The gene calls are TRBV7-2 and TRBJ2-5; D unresolved. CDR1 is SGHTA, CDR2 FQGNSA, per germline. The V end lost 0 bases, the J end lost 3 bases, and 5 bases lay between the germline ends. The CDR3 extends over 13 amino acids. This chain's CDR3 is CASSLAPKETQYF. DNA for the CDR3: TGTGCCAGCAGCTTAGCTCCCAAAGAGACCCAGTACTTC.

Comments on this clonotype: A single base separates this from a much larger clone, so it may be a read error. The gene calls are TRBV6-2 or TRBV6-3 and TRBJ2-1, with 9 positions matching TRBD1. The DNA end is a closer match to TRBJ2-7, so the J assignment may be wrong. CDR1 and CDR2 from the germline V gene are MNHEY and SVGEGT. This CDR3 contains 16 residues. In DNA, the CDR3 is TGTGCCAGCAGTGTGAAGGGGGACAGGGTTTACAATGAGCAGTACTTC. It is translated as CASSVKGDRVYNEQYF.

This clonotype occurred many times. V gene TRBV27 combines with J gene TRBJ2-5; 8 bases line up with TRBD1. CDR3 length: 13 residues. The V and J ends lost 4 bases and 4 bases, in that order; junction bases with no gene match: 2. Looked up from germline, CDR1 is MNHEY and CDR2 is SMNVEV (reference sequence). CDR3 DNA: TGTGCCAGCAGTTGGACAGGGCGAGAGACCCAGTACTTC. This encodes CASSWTGRETQYF.

This clonotype rates as large. CDR3 loop: CASSSILDRSKNIQYF. In DNA, the CDR3 is TGTGCCAGCAGTTCGATACTCGACAGGTCCAAAAACATTCAGTACTTC. The chain links TRBV27 to TRBJ2-4, with a weak D call TRBD1 (6 bases). This CDR3 spans 16 amino acids. V lost 4 bases to trimming and J lost 2 bases, with 15 bases between them. Germline loops: CDR1 MNHEY, CDR2 SMNVEV (reference sequence).

The V and J genes are TRBV20-1 and TRBJ2-5; the match to TRBD2 covers 11 bases. The tail of the sequence fits TRBJ2-7 better, so the J call may be wrong. Germline lookup yields CDR1 DFQATT and CDR2 SNEGSKA (reference sequence). The CDR3 has 15 amino acids. The CDR3 sequence: CSASGGGTSGYEQYF. The CDR3 nucleotides read TGCAGTGCTAGCGGGGGAGGGACTAGCGGCTACGAGCAGTACTTC.

This clonotype turned up a few times. The CDR3 region is CSARGRLTWDEAFF. Written as DNA, the CDR3 is TGCAGTGCTAGAGGCCGGTTGACGTGGGATGAAGCTTTCTTT. V is TRBV20-1 and J is TRBJ1-1; no firm D call. Trimming stripped 1 base from V and 7 bases from J, with 16 bases between. The CDR3 covers 14 residues. CDR1 is DFQATT, CDR2 SNEGSKA, per germline (reference sequence).

The chain has TRBV7-3 and TRBJ1-5; the match to TRBD1 covers 7 bases. Germline-derived CDR1 and CDR2 are SGHTA and FQGTGA. Unmatched junction bases numbered 5, after V lost 1 base and J lost 8 bases. CDR3 length equals 14 residues. The CDR3 here is CASSLRGGKEPQHF. The DNA of the CDR3 is TGTGCCAGCAGCTTAAGAGGGGGCAAGGAGCCCCAGCATTTT.

The rearrangement uses TRBV6-1 and TRBJ2-3; D is ambiguous. The CDR3 is 12 amino acids. Per the germline V gene, CDR1 is MNHNS and CDR2 is SASEGT. V was pared by 2 bases and J by 4 bases, with 4 bases between. CDR3 region: CASSEMPDTQYF. Here the CDR3 DNA reads TGTGCCAGCAGTGAAATGCCAGATACGCAGTATTTT.

V usage is TRBV6-1 and J usage is TRBJ1-1, with 7 bases fitting TRBD1. The V segment lost 6 bases and the J segment 4 bases; nucleotides outside the gene matches: 11. The CDR3 is 15 amino acids. From germline, CDR1 is MNHNS and CDR2 SASEGT. The CDR3 nucleotides read TGTGCCAGCAGGTCCCGACAGGGCGGTGGCACTGAAGCTTTCTTT. This translates into CASRSRQGGGTEAFF.

This clonotype was counted between two and nine times. The chain couples TRBV6-5 to TRBJ1-4; D not resolved. Germline CDR1 reads MNHEY; CDR2 reads SVGAGI. The CDR3 runs 15 residues. Trimming removed 0 bases from V and 8 bases from J, with 13 bases in between. The CDR3 DNA is TGTGCCAGCAGTTACTCGAGCGGGTTGGAGGAAAAACTGTTTTTT. This encodes CASSYSSGLEEKLFF.

The rearrangement links TRBV20-1 to TRBJ2-1; D gene uncertain. The V gene lost 4 bases and the J gene lost 9 bases, with 13 bases spanning the gap. This CDR3 comprises 12 residues. CDR1 is DFQATT and CDR2 is SNEGSKA in the germline V gene (reference sequence). The CDR3 DNA reads TGCAGTGCTACGACCCAACCGGGTGAGCAGTTCTTC. This translates into CSATTQPGEQFF.

The rearrangement joins TRBV28 to TRBJ2-7, with 9 bases identical to TRBD1. CDR1 MDHEN and CDR2 SYDVKM come from the germline V gene. Unmatched junction bases numbered 15, after V lost 8 bases and J lost 7 bases. The CDR3 runs 15 residues. CDR3 loop: CASGSPPGQGGEQYF. The CDR3 region has the DNA TGTGCCAGCGGTTCACCTCCGGGACAGGGAGGAGAGCAGTACTTC.

A few counts support this clonotype. CDR3 sequence: CATSRDPGMDSPLHF. The CDR3 DNA is TGTGCCACCAGCAGAGATCCGGGGATGGATTCACCCCTCCACTTT. J is TRBJ1-6 and V is TRBV15; unclear D gene. V was cut by 0 bases and J by 8 bases, with 11 bases left in between. The CDR3 is 15 residues long. Germline loops: CDR1 LNHNV, CDR2 YYDKDF (reference sequence). Supplemented by reference TRBV15 and TRBJ1-6, the full variable domain reads DAMVIQNPRYQVTQFGKPVTLSCSQTLNHNVMYWYQQKSSQAPKLLFHYYDKDFNNEADTPDNFQSRRPNTSFCFLDIRSPGLGDTAMYLCATSRDPGMDSPLHFGNGTRLTVT.

The chain recombines TRBV7-9 with TRBJ1-2; D gene uncertain. V gave up 1 base and J gave up 4 bases, with 13 bases separating them. This CDR3 is 15 amino acids long. Germline CDR1 reads SEHNR; CDR2 reads FQNEAQ (reference sequence). CDR3: CASSLGPAATYGYTF. As DNA, the CDR3 is TGTGCCAGCAGCTTAGGGCCGGCGGCTACCTATGGCTACACCTTC.

This sequence joins TRBV11-2 and TRBJ2-1; 10 bases are shared with TRBD2. Germline V CDR1 and CDR2: SGHAT, FQNNGV. The CDR3 length is 15 residues. V shed 5 bases and J 4 bases; nucleotides not matched to a gene: 5. CDR3 in DNA: TGTGCCAGCAGCGAAGCGGGAGGGGGTTACAATGAGCAGTTCTTC. Translated, it gives CASSEAGGGYNEQFF.

This chain connects TRBV29-1 to TRBJ2-5; TRBD2 matches 10 bases. CDR1 and CDR2 (germline): SQVTM, ANQGSEA. This CDR3 has 16 residues. The V gene end was trimmed by 1 base and the J gene end by 1 base; junction bases not matched to a gene: 6. Here the CDR3 DNA reads TGCAGCGTTGAAGGGGCTAGCGGGGGAGTCCAAGAGACCCAGTACTTC. Translating it yields CSVEGASGGVQETQYF.

The rearrangement links TRBV27 to TRBJ2-7, with TRBD1 matching over 9 bases. Judging by the DNA end, TRBJ2-5 fits better; the J call may be wrong. The CDR3 loop spans 19 amino acids. The V gene's germline CDR1 is MNHEY and CDR2 SMNVEV (reference sequence). The CDR3 protein is CASSLLGTGLGRSGETQYF. The CDR3 DNA is TGTGCCAGCAGTTTACTAGGGACAGGGCTCGGAAGGAGTGGAGAGACCCAGTACTTC.